The 3 T cell receptor beta chains in this list originate from one sample, sequenced in a study of cytomegalovirus exposure and HLA in healthy donors. The PCR ran on 60 Vbeta and 13 Jbeta primers. TCRdb's copy holds only in-frame clones and misses some; the assay was immunoSEQ multiplex PCR. In total, the table holds approximately 93,000 clones. Sequencing was done on a sample of PBMCs. These receptors all stem from a woman in her 30s in good health and CMV-seronegative.

V is TRBV5-1 and J is TRBJ1-1, with a possible D match to TRBD1 (6 bases). The V end was cut by 4 bases, the J end by 3 bases, with 13 bases between. CDR1 SGHRS and CDR2 YFSETQ come from the germline V gene. The CDR3 totals 14 residues. The CDR3 DNA sequence: TGCGCCAGCAGCAAGGGGGTACAGGACACTGAAGCTTTCTTT. Protein product: CASSKGVQDTEAFF.

This rearrangement joins TRBV9 to TRBJ1-5, with unresolved D. The CDR3 contains 16 residues. Germline V gene sequence: CDR1 SGDLS, CDR2 YYNGEE. V was shortened by 4 bases and J by 3 bases, with 17 bases between the two germline ends. CDR3 coding DNA: TGTGCCAGCAGCCCCAGAGGGTCCGGACTCAATCAGCCCCAGCATTTT. Translated: CASSPRGSGLNQPQHF. The whole variable domain, remainder taken from reference TRBV9 and TRBJ1-5, is DSGVTQTPKHLITATGQRVTLRCSPRSGDLSVYWYQQSLDQGLQFLIQYYNGEERAKGNILERFSAQQFPDLHSELNLSSLELGDSALYFCASSPRGSGLNQPQHFGDGTRLSIL.

The chain carries TRBV7-9 and TRBJ1-6; D is unresolved. V gave up 7 bases and J gave up 3 bases, with 13 bases separating them. This CDR3 has 15 amino acids. Germline V gives CDR1 SEHNR, CDR2 FQNEAQ (reference sequence). The CDR3 loop is CASTHGENYNSPLHF. The CDR3 DNA reads as TGTGCCAGCACCCACGGGGAGAACTATAATTCACCCCTCCACTTT.